This TCR beta chain was obtained from a study of PD-L1 blockade in urothelial cancer. As to time point: pretreatment peripheral blood. The trim removed 6 bases at V and 8 bases at J, leaving 7 bases unmatched. CDR3 length equals 15 residues. Germline V gene lookup returns CDR1 SNHLY and CDR2 FYNNEI. Libraries were prepared by immunoSEQ multiplex PCR; TCRdb keeps only in-frame clonotypes and omits some of them. This sample has about 39,000 clones, with roughly 92% found just once. This receptor was obtained from a woman in her sixties or seventies with urothelial cancer. The starting material was PBMCs, obtained around atezolizumab (anti-PD-L1) treatment. The V gene is TRBV2, the J gene TRBJ2-1; TRBD2 agrees at 13 bases. The CDR3 DNA reads TGTGCCAGCAGGGCGACTAGCGGGAGGTTGGATGAGCAGTTCTTC. Its translation: CASRATSGRLDEQFF.